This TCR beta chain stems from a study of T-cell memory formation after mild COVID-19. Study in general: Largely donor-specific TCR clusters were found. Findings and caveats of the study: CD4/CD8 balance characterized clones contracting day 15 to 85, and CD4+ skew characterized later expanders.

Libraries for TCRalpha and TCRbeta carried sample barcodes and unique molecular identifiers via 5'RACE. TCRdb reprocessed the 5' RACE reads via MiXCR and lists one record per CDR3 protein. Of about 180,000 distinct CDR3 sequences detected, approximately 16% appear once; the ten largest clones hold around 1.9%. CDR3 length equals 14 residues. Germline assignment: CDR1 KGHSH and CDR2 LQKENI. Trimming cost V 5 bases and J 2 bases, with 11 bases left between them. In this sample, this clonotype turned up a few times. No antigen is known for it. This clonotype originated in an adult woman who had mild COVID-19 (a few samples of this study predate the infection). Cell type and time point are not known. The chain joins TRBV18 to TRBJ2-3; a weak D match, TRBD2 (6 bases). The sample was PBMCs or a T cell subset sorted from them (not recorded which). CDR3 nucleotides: TGTGCCAGCTCAACGGGGGTGACCACAGATACGCAGTATTTT. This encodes CASSTGVTTDTQYF.